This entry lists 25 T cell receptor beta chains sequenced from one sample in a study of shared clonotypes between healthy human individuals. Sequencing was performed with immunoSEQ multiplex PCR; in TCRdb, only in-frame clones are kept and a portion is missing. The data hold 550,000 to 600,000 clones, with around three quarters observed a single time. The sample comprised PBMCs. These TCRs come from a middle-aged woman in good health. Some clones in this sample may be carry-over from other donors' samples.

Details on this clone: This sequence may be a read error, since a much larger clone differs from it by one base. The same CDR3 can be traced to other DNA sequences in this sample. CDR3 DNA: TGTGCCAGCAGCCCCACCGCGTCCGGAAGACGAACTTACGAGCAGTACTTC. Encoded protein: CASSPTASGRRTYEQYF. The chain uses TRBV9 and TRBJ2-7; no clear D. Between the trimmed V and J ends, which lost 4 bases and 4 bases, there was a span of 24 bases. Looked up from germline, CDR1 is SGDLS and CDR2 is YYNGEE. The length of the CDR3 is 17 residues.

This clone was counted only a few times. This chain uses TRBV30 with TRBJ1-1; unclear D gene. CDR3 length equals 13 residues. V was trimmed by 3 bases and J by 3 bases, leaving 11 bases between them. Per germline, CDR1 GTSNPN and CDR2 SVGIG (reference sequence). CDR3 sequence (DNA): TGTGCCTGGAGGGCCGGGATACACACTGAAGCTTTCTTT. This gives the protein CAWRAGIHTEAFF.

The CDR3 DNA sequence: TGTGCCAGCTCACCACCGTCTCGGGGCACAGATACGCAGTATTTT. Its protein product is CASSPPSRGTDTQYF. The chain uses TRBV18 and TRBJ2-3; D not certain. Germline V gene sequence: CDR1 KGHSH, CDR2 LQKENI. V was cut by 0 bases and J by 1 base, with 8 bases left in between. The CDR3 runs 15 residues.

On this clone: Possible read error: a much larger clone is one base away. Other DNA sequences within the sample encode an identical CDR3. The CDR3 DNA sequence: TGCGCCAGCAGCTTGGGACTAGCGGGAGGTACAGATACGCAGTATTTT. It encodes CASSLGLAGGTDTQYF. The J gene is TRBJ2-3, the V gene TRBV5-1; 13 bases fit TRBD2. The V gene end was trimmed by 0 bases and the J gene end by 3 bases; junction bases not matched to a gene: 1. The germline V gene encodes CDR1 SGHRS and CDR2 YFSETQ. CDR3 length: 16 residues.

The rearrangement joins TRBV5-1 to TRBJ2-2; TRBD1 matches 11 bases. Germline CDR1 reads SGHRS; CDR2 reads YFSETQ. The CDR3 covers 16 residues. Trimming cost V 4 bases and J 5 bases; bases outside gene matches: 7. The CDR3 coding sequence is TGCGCCAGCAGCCTCCGGGACAGGGGGTTAACCGGGGAGCTGTTTTTT. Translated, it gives CASSLRDRGLTGELFF. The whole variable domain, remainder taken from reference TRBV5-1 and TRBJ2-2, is KAGVTQTPRYLIKTRGQQVTLSCSPISGHRSVSWYQQTPGQGLQFLFEYFSETQRNKGNFPGRFSGRQFSNSRSEMNVSTLELGDSALYLCASSLRDRGLTGELFFGEGSRLTVL.

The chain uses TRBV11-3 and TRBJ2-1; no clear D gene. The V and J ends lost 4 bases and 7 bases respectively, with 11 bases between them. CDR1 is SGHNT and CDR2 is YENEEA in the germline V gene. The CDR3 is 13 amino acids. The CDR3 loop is CASSSRPSNEQFF. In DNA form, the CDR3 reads TGTGCCAGCAGCTCGCGCCCCTCTAATGAGCAGTTCTTC.

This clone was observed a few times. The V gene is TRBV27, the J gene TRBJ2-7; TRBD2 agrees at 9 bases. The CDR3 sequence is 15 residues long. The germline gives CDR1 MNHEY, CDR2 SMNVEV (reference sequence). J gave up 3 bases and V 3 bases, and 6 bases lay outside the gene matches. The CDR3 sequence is CASSLRGTSSYEQYF. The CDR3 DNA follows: TGTGCCAGCAGTTTGAGAGGGACTAGCAGCTACGAGCAGTACTTC.

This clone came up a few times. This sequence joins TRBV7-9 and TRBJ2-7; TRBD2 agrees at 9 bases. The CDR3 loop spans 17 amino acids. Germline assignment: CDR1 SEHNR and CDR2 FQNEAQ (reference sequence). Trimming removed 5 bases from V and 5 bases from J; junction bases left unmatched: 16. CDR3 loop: CASSASRGSGSSHEQYF. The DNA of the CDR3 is TGTGCCAGCAGCGCTTCCCGGGGTAGCGGGAGTTCCCACGAGCAGTACTTC.

CDR3 coding DNA: TGTGCCTGGAGGGTTAGGGACAGCCAGGGGCTGTTTTTT. It translates to CAWRVRDSQGLFF. The chain joins TRBV30 to TRBJ1-4, with 7 bases aligning to TRBD1. Trimming cost V 3 bases and J 14 bases; bases outside gene matches: 12. The V gene's germline CDR1 is GTSNPN and CDR2 SVGIG (reference sequence). This CDR3 has 13 residues. Full variable domain (rest looked up from reference TRBV30 and TRBJ1-4): SQTIHQWPATLVQPVGSPLSLECTVEGTSNPNLYWYRQAAGRGLQLLFYSVGIGQISSEVPQNLSASRPQDRQFILSSKKLLLSDSGFYLCAWRVRDSQGLFFGSGTQLSVL.

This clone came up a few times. Written as DNA, the CDR3 is TGTGCCAGCAGTTTGAGGGGGCTGGGAAATCAGCCCCAGCATTTT. This encodes CASSLRGLGNQPQHF. The J gene is TRBJ1-5, the V gene TRBV28, with TRBD1 matching over 7 bases. This CDR3 has 15 residues. Germline assignment: CDR1 MDHEN and CDR2 SYDVKM. V gave up 3 bases and J gave up 4 bases; unmatched junction bases: 6.

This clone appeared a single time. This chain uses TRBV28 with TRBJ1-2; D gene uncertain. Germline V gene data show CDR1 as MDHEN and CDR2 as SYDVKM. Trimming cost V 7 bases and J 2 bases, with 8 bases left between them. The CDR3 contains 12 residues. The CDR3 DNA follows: TGTGCCAGCATGACGGAGAACTATGGCTACACCTTC. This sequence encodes CASMTENYGYTF.

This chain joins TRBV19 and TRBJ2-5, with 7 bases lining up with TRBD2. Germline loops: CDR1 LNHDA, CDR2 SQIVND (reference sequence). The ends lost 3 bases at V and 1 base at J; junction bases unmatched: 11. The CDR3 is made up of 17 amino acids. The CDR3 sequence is CASSIRTSDHSQETQYF. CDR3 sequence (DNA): TGTGCCAGTAGTATTAGGACTAGTGATCACTCCCAAGAGACCCAGTACTTC.

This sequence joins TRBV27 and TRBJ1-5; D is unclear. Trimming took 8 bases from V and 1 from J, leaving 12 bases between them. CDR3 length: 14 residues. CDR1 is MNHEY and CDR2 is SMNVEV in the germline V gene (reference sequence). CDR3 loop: CASGHGGSNQPQHF. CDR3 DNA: TGTGCCAGCGGCCACGGTGGGAGCAATCAGCCCCAGCATTTT.

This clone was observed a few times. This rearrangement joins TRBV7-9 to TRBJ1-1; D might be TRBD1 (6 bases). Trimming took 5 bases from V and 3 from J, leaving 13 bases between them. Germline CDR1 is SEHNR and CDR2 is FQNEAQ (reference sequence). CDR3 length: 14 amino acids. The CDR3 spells CASSVQGGDTEAFF. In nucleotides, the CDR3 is TGTGCCAGCAGCGTACAGGGAGGGGACACTGAAGCTTTCTTT.

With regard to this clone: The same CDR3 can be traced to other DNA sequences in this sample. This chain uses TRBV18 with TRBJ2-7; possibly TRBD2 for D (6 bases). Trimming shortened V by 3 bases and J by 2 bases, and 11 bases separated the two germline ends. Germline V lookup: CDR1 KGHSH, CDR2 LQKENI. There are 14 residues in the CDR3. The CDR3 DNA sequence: TGTGCCAGCTCACCCCGCGGCGGGGCCTACGAGCAGTACTTC. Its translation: CASSPRGGAYEQYF. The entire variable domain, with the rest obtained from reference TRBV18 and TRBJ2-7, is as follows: NAGVMQNPRHLVRRRGQEARLRCSPMKGHSHVYWYRQLPEEGLKFMVYLQKENIIDESGMPKERFSAEFPKEGPSILRIQQVVRGDSAAYFCASSPRGGAYEQYFGPGTRLTVT.

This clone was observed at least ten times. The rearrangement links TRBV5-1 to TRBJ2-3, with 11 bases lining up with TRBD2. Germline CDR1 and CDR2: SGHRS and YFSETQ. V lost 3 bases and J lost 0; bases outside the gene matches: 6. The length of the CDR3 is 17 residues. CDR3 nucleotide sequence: TGCGCCAGCAGCTCCCTAGCGGGAGGAGGGAGCACAGATACGCAGTATTTT. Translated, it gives CASSSLAGGGSTDTQYF.

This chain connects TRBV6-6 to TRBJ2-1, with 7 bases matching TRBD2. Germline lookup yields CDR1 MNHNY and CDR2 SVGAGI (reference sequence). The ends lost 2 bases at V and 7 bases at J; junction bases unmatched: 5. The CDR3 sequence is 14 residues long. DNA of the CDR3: TGTGCCAGCAGTTACCGGGGGGAAGTTAATGAGCAGTTCTTC. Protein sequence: CASSYRGEVNEQFF.

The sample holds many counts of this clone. CDR3 residues: CASRPDSPGSPLHF. CDR3 DNA sequence: TGTGCCAGCAGGCCTGACAGTCCCGGTTCACCCCTCCACTTT. This rearrangement joins TRBV27 to TRBJ1-6; D perhaps matches TRBD1 (5 bases). CDR3 length: 14 residues. V was pared by 6 bases and J by 9 bases, with 15 bases between. Looked up from germline, CDR1 is MNHEY and CDR2 is SMNVEV (reference sequence).

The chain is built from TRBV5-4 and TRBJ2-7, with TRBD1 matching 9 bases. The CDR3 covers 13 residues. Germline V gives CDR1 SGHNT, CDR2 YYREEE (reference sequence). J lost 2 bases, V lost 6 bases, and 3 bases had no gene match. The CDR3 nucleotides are TGTGCCAGCAAACGGGACAGGGCCTACGAGCAGTACTTC. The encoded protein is CASKRDRAYEQYF.

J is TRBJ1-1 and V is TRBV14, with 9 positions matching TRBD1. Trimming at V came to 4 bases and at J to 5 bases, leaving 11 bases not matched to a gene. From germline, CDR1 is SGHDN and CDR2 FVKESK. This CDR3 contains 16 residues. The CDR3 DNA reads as TGTGCCAGCAGCCCGAACAGGGGGCGAAGGGGAACTGAAGCTTTCTTT. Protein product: CASSPNRGRRGTEAFF. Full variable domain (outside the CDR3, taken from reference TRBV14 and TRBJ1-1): EAGVTQFPSHSVIEKGQTVTLRCDPISGHDNLYWYRRVMGKEIKFLLHFVKESKQDESGMPNNRFLAERTGGTYSTLKVQPAELEDSGVYFCASSPNRGRRGTEAFFGQGTRLTVV.

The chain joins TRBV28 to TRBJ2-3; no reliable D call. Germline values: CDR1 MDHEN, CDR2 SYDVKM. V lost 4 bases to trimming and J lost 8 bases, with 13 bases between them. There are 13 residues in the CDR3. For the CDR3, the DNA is TGTGCCAGCAGTTCCCGTCTTGGCCCTACGCAGTATTTT. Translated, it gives CASSSRLGPTQYF.

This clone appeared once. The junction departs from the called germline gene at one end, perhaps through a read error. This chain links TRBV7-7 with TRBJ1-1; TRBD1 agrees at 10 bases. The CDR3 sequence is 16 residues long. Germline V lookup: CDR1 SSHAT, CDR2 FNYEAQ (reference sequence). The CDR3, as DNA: TGTGCTAGCAGAAGAGGGGACAGGGGAGTGAATACTGAAGCTTTCTTT. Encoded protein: CASRRGDRGVNTEAFF.

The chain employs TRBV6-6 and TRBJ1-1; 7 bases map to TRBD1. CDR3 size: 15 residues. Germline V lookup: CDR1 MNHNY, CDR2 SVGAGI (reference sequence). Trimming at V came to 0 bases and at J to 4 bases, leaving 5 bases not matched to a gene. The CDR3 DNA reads TGTGCCAGCAGTTACTCGGACAGGAGGCGCACTGAAGCTTTCTTT. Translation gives CASSYSDRRRTEAFF.

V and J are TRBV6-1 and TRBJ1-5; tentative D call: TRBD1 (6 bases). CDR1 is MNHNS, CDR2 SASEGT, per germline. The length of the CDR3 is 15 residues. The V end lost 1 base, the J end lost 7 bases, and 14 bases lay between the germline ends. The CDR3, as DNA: TGTGCCAGCAGTGAAGTGGGACACAGGGAGCAGCCCCAGCATTTT. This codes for CASSEVGHREQPQHF.

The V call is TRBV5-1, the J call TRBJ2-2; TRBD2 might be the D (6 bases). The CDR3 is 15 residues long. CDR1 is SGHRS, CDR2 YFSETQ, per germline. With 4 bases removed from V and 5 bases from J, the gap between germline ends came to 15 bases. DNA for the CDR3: TGCGCCAGCAGCCCCGACGGACGGGGGACCGGGGAGCTGTTTTTT. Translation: CASSPDGRGTGELFF. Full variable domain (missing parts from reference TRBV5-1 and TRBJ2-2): KAGVTQTPRYLIKTRGQQVTLSCSPISGHRSVSWYQQTPGQGLQFLFEYFSETQRNKGNFPGRFSGRQFSNSRSEMNVSTLELGDSALYLCASSPDGRGTGELFFGEGSRLTVL.